The 32 T cell receptor beta chains below were found in one sample sequenced in a study of T cells in Graves' hyperthyroidism and ophthalmopathy. Regions amplified from RNA transcripts were the TCR beta CDR3 regions. RT-PCR in the first round (using the HTBI primer set) targeted the TCR CDR3. TCRdb re-derived calls from the multiplex PCR reads in MiXCR, one entry per CDR3 protein. In the table there are a few hundred thousand distinct CDR3 sequences, under 25% of which are singletons. Sequencing input: blood. These receptors were collected from a woman aged 45-60 years with Graves' hyperthyroidism.

This clonotype has a count of ten or more. The genes are TRBV12-3 or TRBV12-4 and TRBJ2-7, with 10 nucleotides matching TRBD1. This CDR3 has 16 residues. The J segment lost 3 bases and the V segment lost 4 bases, leaving 9 bases of the junction unmatched. As DNA, the CDR3 is TGTGCCAGCAGTTACTCCGGGACAGGGGTCTACTACGAGCAGTACTTC. Translated: CASSYSGTGVYYEQYF.

This clonotype showed up many times. This chain connects TRBV7-9 to TRBJ2-2, with 9 nucleotides matching TRBD1. CDR1 is SEHNR and CDR2 is FQNEAQ in the germline V gene (reference sequence). This CDR3 comprises 19 residues. Unmatched junction bases numbered 16, after V lost 5 bases and J lost 3 bases. Here the CDR3 reads CASSPGLLQGALDTGELFF. The CDR3 bases are TGTGCCAGCAGCCCCGGGCTTCTACAGGGGGCTTTGGACACCGGGGAGCTGTTTTTT.

The sample holds a few counts of this clonotype. The V call is TRBV7-3, the J call TRBJ2-1; a possible D gene is TRBD2 (6 bases). The V gene lost 2 bases and the J gene lost 5 bases, with 16 bases spanning the gap. The CDR3 length is 16 residues. Per the germline V gene, CDR1 is SGHTA and CDR2 is FQGTGA. The CDR3 nucleotides read TGTGCCAGCAGCTTAGCGTCGGGGGTTAATAACAATGAGCAGTTCTTC. It codes for CASSLASGVNNNEQFF. The full variable domain, in which reference TRBV7-3 and TRBJ2-1 provide the parts outside the CDR3, is GAGVSQTPSNKVTEKGKYVELRCDPISGHTALYWYRQSLGQGPEFLIYFQGTGAADDSGLPNDRFFAVRPEGSVSTLKIQRTERGDSAVYLCASSLASGVNNNEQFFGPGTRLTVL.

This clonotype was counted ten times or more. This chain uses TRBV12-3 or TRBV12-4 with TRBJ1-6, with a possible D match to TRBD1 (6 bases). CDR3 length: 13 residues. Between the trimmed V and J ends, which lost 6 bases and 9 bases, there was a span of 12 bases. The CDR3 sequence is CASSKGQLSPLHF. For the CDR3, the DNA is TGTGCCAGCAGCAAAGGACAGCTTTCACCCCTCCACTTT.

The table lists this clonotype with many counts. The chain couples TRBV5-1 to TRBJ2-2; D is perhaps TRBD2 (6 bases). V lost 1 base and J lost 7, with 14 bases in between. Germline loops: CDR1 SGHRS, CDR2 YFSETQ. This CDR3 is built from 15 residues. CDR3 coding DNA: TGCGCCAGCAGCTTGACTCAGGGAGGTAACGGGGAGCTGTTTTTT. This translates into CASSLTQGGNGELFF.

This clonotype showed up just a few times. This chain uses TRBV28 with TRBJ1-2; D not certain. This CDR3 region has 14 residues. The ends were cut back, 5 bases at V and 7 bases at J, with 17 bases in the middle. Germline V CDR1 and CDR2: MDHEN, SYDVKM. The CDR3 loop is CASSTTLGYGGYTF. The DNA of the CDR3 is TGTGCCAGCAGTACCACTCTGGGGTATGGTGGCTACACCTTC.

This clonotype was seen ten or more times. This chain uses TRBV7-3 with TRBJ1-1; 10 bases are a match to TRBD1. The CDR3 spans 15 residues. The trim removed 2 bases at V and 7 bases at J, leaving 7 bases unmatched. Germline V CDR1 and CDR2: SGHTA, FQGTGA. As DNA, the CDR3 is TGTGCCAGCAGCTTATTACCGGGACAGGGGATTGAAGCTTTCTTT. Its protein is CASSLLPGQGIEAFF.

This rearrangement joins TRBV7-6 to TRBJ2-1, with TRBD2 identical over 13 bases. Germline V gene sequence: CDR1 SGHVS, CDR2 FNYEAQ. The CDR3 extends over 16 amino acids. V gave up 5 bases and J gave up 4 bases; unmatched junction bases: 5. CDR3 in DNA: TGTGCCAGCAGCCCCCGGACTAGCGGGGGATACAATGAGCAGTTCTTC. This sequence encodes CASSPRTSGGYNEQFF.

On this clonotype itself: One end of the junction fails to match germline, which may point to a read error. The chain couples TRBV28 to TRBJ1-3; no clear D gene. The length of the CDR3 is 16 residues. The germline V gene has CDR1 MDHEN and CDR2 SYDVKM. The CDR3 region has the DNA TGTGTCAGCAGTTTAGGACTCTTTAACTCTGGAAACACCATATATTTT. This codes for CVSSLGLFNSGNTIYF.

This clonotype was seen at least ten times. This rearrangement joins TRBV20-1 to TRBJ2-7; 8 bases align to TRBD2. V lost 3 bases and J lost 2; bases outside the gene matches: 3. Germline CDR1 and CDR2: DFQATT and SNEGSKA (reference sequence). The CDR3 totals 13 residues. The CDR3: CSASGRVPYEQYF. In DNA form, the CDR3 reads TGCAGTGCTAGCGGGAGGGTACCCTACGAGCAGTACTTC.

As DNA, the CDR3 is TGTGCCAGCACCCACCGGGACAGGGCTCTTGCTGAAGCTTTCTTT. It is translated as CASTHRDRALAEAFF. The gene calls are TRBV6-2 or TRBV6-3 and TRBJ1-1; 9 bases match TRBD1. V was pared by 7 bases and J by 6 bases, with 12 bases of the junction left unmatched. CDR3 length: 15 residues. Germline CDR1 and CDR2: MNHEY and SVGEGT.

This clonotype was seen ten or more times. This CDR3 is CASSPRGPGRQYF. The CDR3 nucleotides are TGTGCCAGCAGCCCCCGGGGTCCGGGGCGCCAGTACTTC. The chain carries TRBV11-2 and TRBJ2-5; D is perhaps TRBD1 or TRBD2 (5 bases each). V shed 5 bases and J shed 10 bases, with 17 bases lying between them. The CDR3 spans 13 residues. The germline V gene encodes CDR1 SGHAT and CDR2 FQNNGV.

This clonotype was seen at least ten times. This rearrangement joins TRBV28 to TRBJ2-5; no firm D call. Looked up from germline, CDR1 is MDHEN and CDR2 is SYDVKM. V was shortened by 6 bases and J by 5 bases, with 4 bases between the two germline ends. This CDR3 is built from 10 residues. The CDR3: CASRGETQYF. As DNA, the CDR3 is TGTGCCAGCAGGGGCGAGACCCAGTACTTC.

The sample holds many counts of this clonotype. The chain uses TRBV3-1 and TRBJ2-7; D unclear. The V end was cut by 0 bases, the J end by 2 bases, with 8 bases between. This CDR3 is built from 14 residues. Looked up from germline, CDR1 is LGHDT and CDR2 is YNNKEL (reference sequence). The CDR3 loop is CASSQDLGPYEQYF. CDR3 in DNA: TGTGCCAGCAGCCAAGACCTAGGTCCCTACGAGCAGTACTTC.

This clonotype was recorded many times. The chain is built from TRBV20-1 and TRBJ1-4; D remains unclear. V lost 6 bases and J 5 bases, leaving 13 bases between the germline ends. The CDR3 is 13 residues long. Germline lookup yields CDR1 DFQATT and CDR2 SNEGSKA (reference sequence). CDR3 in amino acids: CSARKGANEKLFF. The CDR3 coding sequence is TGCAGTGCCAGGAAGGGTGCCAATGAAAAACTGTTTTTT.

This clonotype was seen more than once but under ten times. The CDR3 here is CASSSGQGFNQPQHF. CDR3 bases: TGTGCCAGCAGCTCGGGACAGGGATTCAATCAGCCCCAGCATTTT. This chain uses TRBV6-1 with TRBJ1-5, with TRBD1 identical over 9 bases. Germline V lookup: CDR1 MNHNS, CDR2 SASEGT. J was trimmed by 3 bases and V by 6 bases; bases with no gene match: 6. The CDR3 contains 15 residues.

The J gene is TRBJ2-5, the V gene TRBV5-1, with a tentative D call TRBD2 (6 bases). The length of the CDR3 is 14 residues. The germline V gene encodes CDR1 SGHRS and CDR2 YFSETQ. V was pared by 4 bases and J by 2 bases, with 12 bases between. CDR3 sequence reads: CASSPYSGQETQYF. CDR3 nucleotide sequence: TGCGCCAGCAGCCCCTATAGCGGTCAAGAGACCCAGTACTTC.

In its sample, this clonotype was seen a few times. The CDR3 spells CASRRGGSGNTIYF. The CDR3 DNA reads as TGTGCCAGCAGAAGGGGTGGTTCTGGAAACACCATATATTTT. The rearrangement links TRBV11-2 to TRBJ1-3; tentatively, D is TRBD1 (5 bases). The V end was cut by 6 bases, the J end by 1 base, with 10 bases between. Germline V gives CDR1 SGHAT, CDR2 FQNNGV. CDR3 length equals 14 residues. The full variable domain, in which reference TRBV11-2 and TRBJ1-3 provide the parts outside the CDR3, is EAGVAQSPRYKIIEKRQSVAFWCNPISGHATLYWYQQILGQGPKLLIQFQNNGVVDDSQLPKDRFSAERLKGVDSTLKIQPAKLEDSAVYLCASRRGGSGNTIYFGEGSWLTVV.

In the case of this clonotype: A much larger clone lies one base from this, so it may be a read error. The genes are TRBV11-2 and TRBJ1-2; D is undetermined. Germline assignment: CDR1 SGHAT and CDR2 FQNNGV. CDR3 length: 14 amino acids. The CDR3 sequence: CASSPRTASYGHTF. The DNA of the CDR3 is TGTGCCAGCAGCCCCAGGACGGCTTCATATGGCCACACCTTC.

This clonotype was recorded at least ten times. The chain joins TRBV6-2 or TRBV6-3 to TRBJ1-5; D possibly corresponds to TRBD1 (6 bases). V was clipped by 5 bases and J by 3 bases, with 14 bases between them. CDR1 MNHEY and CDR2 SVGEGT come from the germline V gene. The CDR3 covers 15 residues. The CDR3 nucleotides are TGTGCCAGCAGTAAAACGACAGGCCTCAATCAGCCCCAGCATTTT. This gives the protein CASSKTTGLNQPQHF.

This chain links TRBV29-1 with TRBJ2-5, with 8 bases that match TRBD2. J lost 4 bases, V lost 3 bases, and 10 bases had no gene match. The CDR3 has 15 amino acids. Looked up from germline, CDR1 is SQVTM and CDR2 is ANQGSEA. The CDR3 DNA is TGCAGCGTTGACGCCGGGAGGGCCGGTTTAGAGACCCAGTACTTC. Amino acid sequence: CSVDAGRAGLETQYF.

The table lists this clonotype with many counts. V gene TRBV5-1 combines with J gene TRBJ1-1; D not resolved. This CDR3 is 15 amino acids long. CDR1 and CDR2 from the germline V gene are SGHRS and YFSETQ. V was cut by 4 bases and J by 0 bases, with 13 bases left in between. CDR3 protein: CASSHGSSMNTEAFF. CDR3 bases: TGCGCCAGCAGCCACGGTAGCAGCATGAACACTGAAGCTTTCTTT.

This clonotype was recorded many times. The J gene is TRBJ2-5, the V gene TRBV6-5, with 12 bases aligning to TRBD1. Germline V CDR1 and CDR2: MNHEY, SVGAGI. The CDR3 runs 20 residues. Trimming took 0 bases from V and 8 from J; bases not matched to a gene: 19. The chain's CDR3 is CASSYSLGTGGSTIGGTQYF. The CDR3 region has the DNA TGTGCCAGCAGTTACTCATTAGGGACAGGGGGCTCAACGATAGGAGGTACCCAGTACTTC.

This clonotype was detected ten times or more. The rearrangement joins TRBV11-2 to TRBJ2-5, with D possibly matching TRBD2 (7 bases). V dropped 0 bases and J dropped 5 bases, with 19 bases sitting between them. The CDR3 runs to 17 residues. Germline assignment: CDR1 SGHAT and CDR2 FQNNGV. In nucleotides, the CDR3 is TGTGCCAGCAGCTTAGAAGTGGCGGGGGCAGGTCGGGAGACCCAGTACTTC. Its translation: CASSLEVAGAGRETQYF.

This clonotype was seen many times. CDR3 bases: TGCGCCAGCAGCCCCGGGACAACGCAGCCAAATCAGCCCCAGCATTTT. Translated: CASSPGTTQPNQPQHF. The J gene is TRBJ1-5, the V gene TRBV5-1; possibly TRBD1 for D (6 bases). The CDR3 totals 16 residues. Germline V gives CDR1 SGHRS, CDR2 YFSETQ. The ends were cut back, 4 bases at V and 4 bases at J, with 18 bases in the middle.

The chain recombines TRBV11-2 with TRBJ2-1; 13 bases map to TRBD2. The CDR3 has 17 residues. V gave up 5 bases and J gave up 2 bases; unmatched junction bases: 6. CDR1 and CDR2 (germline): SGHAT, FQNNGV. CDR3 protein: CASSTHTSGRAYNEQFF. In nucleotides, the CDR3 is TGTGCCAGCAGCACCCATACTAGCGGGAGGGCCTACAATGAGCAGTTCTTC. Full variable domain (remainder filled in from reference TRBV11-2 and TRBJ2-1): EAGVAQSPRYKIIEKRQSVAFWCNPISGHATLYWYQQILGQGPKLLIQFQNNGVVDDSQLPKDRFSAERLKGVDSTLKIQPAKLEDSAVYLCASSTHTSGRAYNEQFFGPGTRLTVL.

The chain combines TRBV12-3 or TRBV12-4 with TRBJ2-2; 7 bases are shared with TRBD2. CDR3 length: 17 residues. With V trimmed by 1 base and J by 0 bases, 5 bases remained unmatched. CDR3 nucleotides: TGTGCCAGCAGTTTAGTAGCTAGCGGAGCGAACACCGGGGAGCTGTTTTTT. This codes for CASSLVASGANTGELFF.

This clonotype was seen a handful of times. The rearrangement uses TRBV5-1 and TRBJ2-5, with D perhaps matching TRBD2 (5 bases). V lost 0 bases to trimming and J lost 0 bases, with 15 bases between them. The CDR3 spans 17 residues. Per the germline V gene, CDR1 is SGHRS and CDR2 is YFSETQ. The chain's CDR3 is CASSLGPQRPHQETQYF. The CDR3 DNA is TGCGCCAGCAGCTTGGGGCCCCAGCGGCCTCACCAAGAGACCCAGTACTTC.

This clonotype was observed many times. The rearrangement joins TRBV2 to TRBJ2-7; D possibly corresponds to TRBD1 (5 bases). This CDR3 comprises 14 residues. The V and J ends lost 6 bases and 2 bases respectively, with 14 bases between them. Germline V gene sequence: CDR1 SNHLY, CDR2 FYNNEI. The CDR3 spells CASSELTEPYEQYF. The CDR3 DNA reads TGTGCCAGCAGCGAATTGACAGAGCCCTACGAGCAGTACTTC.

V gene TRBV6-1 combines with J gene TRBJ1-5; TRBD1 aligns across 9 bases. V lost 6 bases, J lost 3 bases, and 6 bases stayed unmatched. The CDR3 extends over 15 amino acids. CDR1 MNHNS and CDR2 SASEGT come from the germline V gene. The CDR3: CASRPDRGHNQPQHF. In DNA form, the CDR3 reads TGTGCCAGCAGACCGGACAGGGGTCACAATCAGCCCCAGCATTTT.

This clonotype was counted between two and nine times. The chain uses TRBV28 and TRBJ1-6, with D hard to call. V gave up 1 base and J gave up 8 bases, with 9 bases separating them. This CDR3 comprises 14 residues. The V gene's germline CDR1 is MDHEN and CDR2 SYDVKM. The CDR3, as DNA: TGTGCCAGCAGTTTATCGAGTGGCTATTCACCCCTCCACTTT. Translated, it gives CASSLSSGYSPLHF.

The chain joins TRBV6-5 to TRBJ2-3; TRBD2 agrees at 12 bases. The CDR3 totals 19 residues. Germline CDR1 and CDR2: MNHEY and SVGAGI. With V trimmed by 4 bases and J by 1 base, 12 bases remained unmatched. This CDR3 is CASSFMTSGRGGRTDTQYF. CDR3 nucleotide sequence: TGTGCCAGCAGTTTCATGACTAGCGGGAGAGGCGGGCGCACAGATACGCAGTATTTT.